These 28 T cell receptor beta chains came from one sample sequenced in a study of T cell responses to AZD1222 COVID-19 vaccine. The protocol was immunoSEQ multiplex PCR, while the TCRdb copy is restricted to in-frame clones and leaves out a portion. This repertoire shows more than 90,000 clones, approximately 84% found once; its top ten account for approximately 14%. The sample here was peripheral blood, taken 28 days after the second AZD1222 dose. All receptors come from an adult who received the AZD1222 COVID-19 vaccine.

This sequence joins TRBV2 and TRBJ2-7, with D perhaps matching TRBD2 (5 bases). The CDR3 is made up of 16 amino acids. Germline-derived CDR1 and CDR2 are SNHLY and FYNNEI. With 0 bases removed from V and 3 bases from J, the gap between germline ends came to 15 bases. In nucleotides, the CDR3 is TGTGCCAGCAGTGAAGCGCGAGCGGTAACTATCTACGAGCAGTACTTC. Amino acid sequence: CASSEARAVTIYEQYF.

V and J are TRBV20-1 and TRBJ2-5, with 7 bases that match TRBD2. V shed 3 bases and J 2 bases; nucleotides not matched to a gene: 9. From germline, CDR1 is DFQATT and CDR2 SNEGSKA (reference sequence). The CDR3 length is 15 residues. Here the CDR3 DNA reads TGCAGTGCTAGTGACGCAGCGGGGACTCAAGAGACCCAGTACTTC. It yields the protein CSASDAAGTQETQYF.

The chain has TRBV19 and TRBJ1-5; TRBD1 agrees at 11 bases. J lost 6 bases, V lost 4 bases, and 5 bases had no gene match. Per germline, CDR1 LNHDA and CDR2 SQIVND (reference sequence). CDR3 length: 15 residues. CDR3 in amino acids: CASSRDRGTGQPQHF. DNA for the CDR3: TGTGCCAGTAGTAGGGACAGGGGGACAGGTCAGCCCCAGCATTTT. The full variable domain, with the rest looked up from reference TRBV19 and TRBJ1-5, is DGGITQSPKYLFRKEGQNVTLSCEQNLNHDAMYWYRQDPGQGLRLIYYSQIVNDFQKGDIAEGYSVSREKKESFPLTVTSAQKNPTAFYLCASSRDRGTGQPQHFGDGTRLSIL.

V gene TRBV24-1 combines with J gene TRBJ1-2; 7 positions match TRBD1. V trimming: 4 bases; J trimming: 5 bases; junction bases outside the gene matches: 3. The germline V gene has CDR1 KGHDR and CDR2 SFDVKD. The CDR3 covers 13 residues. The CDR3 region is CATSEDRAYGYTF. In nucleotides, the CDR3 is TGTGCCACCAGTGAAGACAGGGCTTATGGCTACACCTTC.

The chain uses TRBV5-5 and TRBJ1-1; the D is unclear. CDR1 SGHKS and CDR2 YYEKEE come from the germline V gene (reference sequence). V lost 4 bases, J lost 3 bases, and 16 bases lay in between. The CDR3 consists of 15 residues. CDR3 DNA sequence: TGTGCCAGCAGCATCACCCCCACCGCGGACACTGAAGCTTTCTTT. This codes for CASSITPTADTEAFF.

The chain has TRBV2 and TRBJ1-6; D is possibly TRBD1 (5 bases). This CDR3 is 13 amino acids long. Germline values: CDR1 SNHLY, CDR2 FYNNEI. V lost 4 bases to trimming and J lost 7 bases, with 8 bases between them. The chain's CDR3 is CASSGAGNSPLHF. CDR3 sequence (DNA): TGTGCCAGCAGTGGAGCAGGGAATTCACCCCTCCACTTT.

The table lists this clone with a count of one. V usage is TRBV5-1 and J usage is TRBJ1-4, with 11 positions matching TRBD1. Germline assignment: CDR1 SGHRS and CDR2 YFSETQ. V shed 2 bases, J shed 2 bases, and the junction held 5 bases outside the gene matches. The CDR3 extends over 17 amino acids. CDR3 amino acids: CASSFGTGGRTNEKLFF. The DNA for the CDR3 is TGCGCCAGCAGCTTTGGGACAGGGGGACGTACTAATGAAAAACTGTTTTTT.

The chain employs TRBV2 and TRBJ2-3, with 7 bases identical to TRBD2. The CDR3 is made up of 13 amino acids. The ends lost 11 bases at V and 6 bases at J; junction bases unmatched: 11. Germline CDR1 is SNHLY and CDR2 is FYNNEI. CDR3 sequence: CAVTGTKSDTQYF. The DNA of the CDR3 is TGTGCCGTGACCGGGACTAAATCCGATACGCAGTATTTT.

The rearrangement joins TRBV3-1 (or the pseudogene TRBV3-2) to TRBJ1-4; D remains ambiguous. Germline CDR1 and CDR2: LGHDT and YNNKEL (reference sequence). V shed 0 bases and J shed 5 bases, with 10 bases lying between them. The CDR3 consists of 15 residues. The CDR3 coding sequence is TGTGCCAGCAGCCAAGACAGGTCCTGGAATGAAAAACTGTTTTTT. Its translation: CASSQDRSWNEKLFF.

In its sample, this clone was seen a few times. The V and J genes are TRBV27 and TRBJ1-1, with 10 bases fitting TRBD1. This CDR3 has 15 amino acids. Germline V CDR1 and CDR2: MNHEY, SMNVEV (reference sequence). Losses at the gene ends were 5 bases for V and 8 bases for J; bases not matched to a gene: 11. The CDR3 nucleotides read TGTGCCAGCAGTCCTCGGGGGGGGACAGGGGCAGAAGCTTTCTTT. This encodes CASSPRGGTGAEAFF.

The DNA of the CDR3 is TGTGCCAGCAGTGAATGGGGGTTAAGCTCCTACGAGCAGTACTTC. Protein product: CASSEWGLSSYEQYF. V usage is TRBV6-1 and J usage is TRBJ2-7, with D perhaps being TRBD1 or TRBD2 (5 bases each). Deletions cut 2 bases from V and 0 bases from J, with 11 bases between. CDR3 length: 15 residues. Germline CDR1 and CDR2: MNHNS and SASEGT.

The J gene is TRBJ1-2, the V gene TRBV6-5; maybe TRBD1 (6 bases). CDR3 length equals 15 residues. Germline V gene lookup returns CDR1 MNHEY and CDR2 SVGAGI. Trimming shortened V by 0 bases and J by 9 bases, and 17 bases separated the two germline ends. CDR3 bases: TGTGCCAGCAGTTACTCGGACAGAGGAATCCTTCGCTACACCTTC. Its translation is CASSYSDRGILRYTF.

The CDR3 here is CASSEARGGGFIGNEKLFF. The CDR3 DNA reads as TGTGCCAGCAGTGAAGCGAGGGGAGGGGGCTTTATTGGTAATGAAAAACTGTTTTTT. V is TRBV6-1 and J is TRBJ1-4, with 7 bases matching TRBD1. Germline loops: CDR1 MNHNS, CDR2 SASEGT. V gave up 0 bases and J gave up 4 bases; unmatched junction bases: 14. The CDR3 has 19 amino acids.

The chain carries TRBV29-1 and TRBJ1-2, with D perhaps matching TRBD1 (5 bases). The CDR3 has 12 residues. Germline V CDR1 and CDR2: SQVTM, ANQGSEA. The CDR3 DNA follows: TGCAGGGCCGGGGGACTAAACTATGGCTACACCTTC. Protein: CRAGGLNYGYTF.

The rearrangement uses TRBV5-5 and TRBJ2-2; D is possibly TRBD1 (6 bases). The CDR3 contains 15 residues. Germline-derived CDR1 and CDR2 are SGHKS and YYEKEE (reference sequence). Trimming took off 6 bases at V and 8 bases at J, with 20 bases between the two ends. This CDR3 is CASKRGSSLRGELFF. CDR3 bases: TGTGCCAGCAAGAGGGGGTCCTCCCTCCGGGGGGAGCTGTTTTTT. The full variable domain, with the rest looked up from reference TRBV5-5 and TRBJ2-2, is DAGVTQSPTHLIKTRGQQVTLRCSPISGHKSVSWYQQVLGQGPQFIFQYYEKEERGRGNFPDRFSARQFPNYSSELNVNALLLGDSALYLCASKRGSSLRGELFFGEGSRLTVL.

The chain has TRBV7-9 and TRBJ1-1; the D gene is possibly TRBD1 (6 bases). Trimming left V 5 bases short and J 0 bases short, with 13 bases between. The CDR3 has 15 amino acids. Germline V gene sequence: CDR1 SEHNR, CDR2 FQNEAQ (reference sequence). The CDR3 reads CASSGGTGLNTEAFF. For the CDR3, the DNA is TGTGCCAGCAGCGGGGGTACAGGGTTGAACACTGAAGCTTTCTTT.

The rearrangement links TRBV7-9 to TRBJ1-1, with D unclear. V was cut by 5 bases and J by 2 bases, with 12 bases left in between. From germline, CDR1 is SEHNR and CDR2 FQNEAQ (reference sequence). The CDR3 contains 14 residues. This chain's CDR3 is CASSLPPENTEAFF. DNA for the CDR3: TGTGCCAGCAGCCTCCCCCCCGAAAACACTGAAGCTTTCTTT.

The chain employs TRBV6-2 or TRBV6-3 and TRBJ2-2, with 8 bases fitting TRBD2. The CDR3 runs 15 residues. With 4 bases clipped from V and 7 bases from J, the junction kept 8 bases outside the gene matches. CDR1 is MNHEY, CDR2 SVGEGT, per germline. The CDR3 spells CASSSSGRAFGELFF. CDR3 nucleotide sequence: TGTGCCAGCAGTTCGTCCGGGAGGGCCTTCGGGGAGCTGTTTTTT.

CDR3 region: CASSVGGTGLTQGELFF. For the CDR3, the DNA is TGTGCCAGCAGCGTAGGGGGTACCGGACTGACTCAAGGGGAGCTGTTTTTT. The J gene is TRBJ2-2, the V gene TRBV9; D is possibly TRBD2 (5 bases). Germline V gene data show CDR1 as SGDLS and CDR2 as YYNGEE. The CDR3 extends over 17 amino acids. Trimming shortened V by 0 bases and J by 8 bases, and 20 bases separated the two germline ends.

The chain is built from TRBV29-1 and TRBJ1-1; D is uncertain. From germline, CDR1 is SQVTM and CDR2 ANQGSEA. The ends were cut back, 7 bases at V and 9 bases at J, with 12 bases in the middle. The CDR3 is 10 residues long. Here the CDR3 reads CSGAGSQAFF. CDR3 DNA: TGCAGCGGGGCCGGGTCCCAAGCTTTCTTT.

V gene TRBV2 combines with J gene TRBJ1-6; TRBD1 aligns across 7 bases. The CDR3 spans 15 residues. J lost 5 bases, V lost 6 bases, and 7 bases had no gene match. From germline, CDR1 is SNHLY and CDR2 FYNNEI. CDR3 coding DNA: TGTGCCAGCAGACCACAGACAGGGAATAATTCACCCCTCCACTTT. Protein product: CASRPQTGNNSPLHF.

The rearrangement uses TRBV12-5 and TRBJ2-1; D call uncertain. CDR1 LGHNT and CDR2 FRNRAP come from the germline V gene. Trimming left V 2 bases short and J 5 bases short, with 7 bases between. The CDR3 extends over 13 amino acids. The CDR3 DNA reads as TGTGCTAGTGGTTTGTATACAGACAATGAGCAGTTCTTC. It codes for CASGLYTDNEQFF.

The chain combines TRBV4-1 with TRBJ1-2; 9 bases are a match to TRBD1. This CDR3 has 17 amino acids. The germline V gene encodes CDR1 MGHRA and CDR2 YSYEKL. V gave up 4 bases and J gave up 0 bases; unmatched junction bases: 9. Here the CDR3 reads CASSPEQGAPTNYGYTF. For the CDR3, the DNA is TGCGCCAGCAGCCCGGAACAGGGGGCTCCTACTAACTATGGCTACACCTTC.

V usage is TRBV5-6 and J usage is TRBJ1-1, with D possibly being TRBD1 (5 bases). This CDR3 spans 13 amino acids. Germline V gene data show CDR1 as SGHDT and CDR2 as YYEEEE. V was cut by 0 bases and J by 10 bases, with 13 bases left in between. In nucleotides, the CDR3 is TGTGCCAGCAGCTTGGCCTCAGGGCGGGGAGCTTTCTTT. The encoded protein is CASSLASGRGAFF.

The chain's CDR3 is CASSRPGQGINEQFF. The DNA for the CDR3 is TGTGCCAGCAGTCGTCCGGGACAGGGAATTAATGAGCAGTTCTTC. The V gene is TRBV14, the J gene TRBJ2-1, with TRBD1 matching over 9 bases. The CDR3 sequence is 15 residues long. V lost 6 bases and J lost 7; bases outside the gene matches: 10. Germline V gene sequence: CDR1 SGHDN, CDR2 FVKESK.

This clone occurred once. The gene calls are TRBV6-2 or TRBV6-3 and TRBJ2-3; 8 nucleotides line up with TRBD2. Germline CDR1 is MNHEY and CDR2 is SVGEGT. The CDR3 consists of 15 residues. The trim removed 6 bases at V and 1 base at J, leaving 6 bases unmatched. The DNA of the CDR3 is TGTGCCAGCAGCAGCGGGAGTGGGGGCACAGATACGCAGTATTTT. Amino acid sequence: CASSSGSGGTDTQYF.

The rearrangement uses TRBV3-1 (or the pseudogene TRBV3-2) and TRBJ2-7, with 7 bases matching TRBD1. Losses at the gene ends were 6 bases for V and 7 bases for J; bases not matched to a gene: 6. CDR1 LGHDT and CDR2 YNNKEL come from the germline V gene (reference sequence). This CDR3 region has 12 residues. In nucleotides, the CDR3 is TGTGCCAGCAGTCCGACAGGGATAGAGCAGTACTTC. Its translation is CASSPTGIEQYF.

The chain recombines TRBV3-1 (or the pseudogene TRBV3-2) with TRBJ1-1; D perhaps matches TRBD1 (6 bases). Trimming cost V 2 bases and J 5 bases, with 12 bases left between them. The CDR3 contains 14 residues. Looked up from germline, CDR1 is LGHDT and CDR2 is YNNKEL (reference sequence). CDR3 bases: TGTGCCAGCAGCCAAAGGGGGGGAAAGACTGAAGCTTTCTTT. It codes for CASSQRGGKTEAFF.